This passage covers 14 T cell receptor beta chains from one sample sequenced in a study of T-cell memory formation after mild COVID-19 (dated by TCRdb to 2020 to 2023). Receptor libraries were prepared by 5' RACE. Instrument on record: Illumina NovaSeq 6000. The raw public reads went through TCRdb reprocessing: fastp at Q25, MiXCR clone calling, in-frame beta chains kept. Here each entry gathers all rows of one CDR3 protein and keeps the most common genes and DNA. In this sample the table shows about 200,000 distinct CDR3 sequences, around 9.5% of which occur a single time. The ten largest clones represent around 3.3% of the sample. The sequenced material came from PBMCs or a T cell subset sorted from them (not recorded which). These receptors originate from a young man who had mild COVID-19 (a few samples of this study predate the infection). The sample titles of this study are shuffled in the database, so cell type and time point are left out; the donor was told from shared clones.

This clonotype was observed many times. The CDR3 DNA sequence: TGTGCCAGCAGCTCACTTCCACTAGTCTACGAGCAGTACGTC. This sequence encodes CASSSLPLVYEQYV. The gene calls are TRBV7-8 and TRBJ2-7; TRBD2 is a possible D gene (5 bases). The V gene lost 4 bases and the J gene lost 3 bases, with 13 bases spanning the gap. The CDR3 totals 14 residues. In germline, CDR1 is SGHVS, CDR2 FQNEAQ.

This chain connects TRBV3-2 to TRBJ2-1; TRBD1, as called in the table, went unchecked against the DNA. TRBV3-2 is labeled a pseudogene. This CDR3 contains 16 residues. In DNA form, the CDR3 reads TGTGCCAGCTCGGGACCCCCAGGGGGGGTAAACAATGAGCAGTTCTTC. It specifies CASSGPPGGVNNEQFF.

This chain uses TRBV11-2 with TRBJ1-5; possible D gene TRBD1, 6 bases. The CDR3 consists of 15 residues. CDR1 and CDR2 from the germline V gene are SGHAT and FQNNGV. V was trimmed by 3 bases and J by 4 bases, leaving 13 bases between them. The CDR3 loop is CASSFTDSPNQPQHF. CDR3 nucleotide sequence: TGTGCCAGCAGCTTTACGGACAGTCCAAATCAGCCCCAGCATTTT.

This clonotype was counted only a few times. The chain uses TRBV12-3 or TRBV12-4 and TRBJ2-7, with 7 bases fitting TRBD1. This CDR3 comprises 13 residues. Trimming at V came to 6 bases and at J to 6 bases, leaving 8 bases not matched to a gene. This chain's CDR3 is CASRTLAGGEQYF. In DNA, the CDR3 is TGTGCCAGCAGGACCCTAGCAGGGGGCGAGCAGTACTTC.

This clonotype has a count of ten or more. This rearrangement joins TRBV5-1 to TRBJ1-1; a weak D match, TRBD1 (5 bases). V lost 4 bases and J 7 bases, leaving 11 bases between the germline ends. The CDR3 length is 12 residues. Germline CDR1 reads SGHRS; CDR2 reads YFSETQ. The CDR3 is CASSAAGFEAFF. The CDR3 DNA follows: TGCGCCAGCAGCGCAGCAGGGTTTGAAGCTTTCTTT.

This clonotype was counted between two and nine times. J is TRBJ1-1 and V is TRBV12-3 or TRBV12-4; TRBD1 agrees at 7 bases. After removal of 5 bases from V and 5 bases from J, the junction contained 8 bases not matched to a gene. The CDR3 is 14 amino acids. For the CDR3, the DNA is TGTGCCAGCAGTCCTCGACAGGGATGGACTGAAGCTTTCTTT. Residues: CASSPRQGWTEAFF.

This clonotype was recorded at least ten times. The chain is built from TRBV7-2 and TRBJ2-5; the D gene is possibly TRBD1 (6 bases). CDR1 is SGHTA and CDR2 is FQGNSA in the germline V gene. The V and J ends lost 3 bases and 3 bases respectively, with 14 bases between them. The CDR3 is made up of 15 amino acids. CDR3 sequence (DNA): TGTGCCAGCAGCTTGAGGGCCGCAGGGGAAGAGACCCAGTACTTC. It encodes CASSLRAAGEETQYF.

This clonotype showed up many times. The J gene is TRBJ2-1, the V gene TRBV29-1; no clear D. The CDR3 length is 13 residues. Germline loops: CDR1 SQVTM, CDR2 ANQGSEA. Trimming removed 3 bases from V and 0 bases from J, with 6 bases in between. CDR3: CSVDRSSYNEQFF. DNA for the CDR3: TGCAGCGTTGACCGGTCCTCCTACAATGAGCAGTTCTTC.

This chain connects TRBV3-1 to TRBJ2-3; 10 positions agree with TRBD2. The ends lost 0 bases at V and 7 bases at J; junction bases unmatched: 10. There are 17 residues in the CDR3. Germline lookup yields CDR1 LGHDT and CDR2 YNNKEL (reference sequence). Here the CDR3 DNA reads TGTGCCAGCAGCCAAGATCTCGGAGCGGGGGGGAAGAATACGCAGTATTTT. The encoded protein is CASSQDLGAGGKNTQYF.

This clonotype was counted at least ten times. This chain connects TRBV5-5 to TRBJ2-7; D is unclear. Germline assignment: CDR1 SGHKS and CDR2 YYEKEE (reference sequence). The CDR3 spans 14 residues. Trimming removed 0 bases from V and 1 base from J, with 8 bases in between. CDR3: CASSLAVQSYEQYF. The CDR3, as DNA: TGTGCCAGCAGCTTGGCCGTGCAGTCCTACGAGCAGTACTTC.

This clonotype was counted at least ten times. This chain uses TRBV10-3 with TRBJ2-7; TRBD2 aligns across 9 bases. CDR1 is ENHRY, CDR2 SYGVKD, per germline. The CDR3 is made up of 16 amino acids. The V gene end was trimmed by 3 bases and the J gene end by 6 bases; junction bases not matched to a gene: 12. The CDR3, as DNA: TGTGCCATCAGTGAAGGGCTAGCGGGACCACTAGGCGAGCAGTACTTC. Encoded protein: CAISEGLAGPLGEQYF.

The rearrangement links TRBV20-1 to TRBJ2-7; 10 positions agree with TRBD2. This CDR3 is 16 amino acids long. Germline CDR1 and CDR2: DFQATT and SNEGSKA (reference sequence). After removal of 0 bases from V and 2 bases from J, the junction contained 7 bases not matched to a gene. CDR3 DNA: TGCAGTGCTAGAGATCTAGCGGGGGTTACCCCCTACGAGCAGTACTTC. This encodes CSARDLAGVTPYEQYF.

This clonotype was seen only a few times. V usage is TRBV7-2 and J usage is TRBJ1-3; tentatively, D is TRBD1 (5 bases). The CDR3 consists of 16 residues. Germline assignment: CDR1 SGHTA and CDR2 FQGNSA. Trimming pared 0 bases from V and 0 bases from J, leaving 9 bases between. The CDR3 nucleotides are TGTGCCAGCAGCTTAGCGGGGGTTACCTCTGGAAACACCATATATTTT. Amino acid sequence: CASSLAGVTSGNTIYF.

This clonotype was seen ten or more times. This sequence joins TRBV25-1 and TRBJ1-1, with D unclear. This CDR3 is 13 amino acids long. Deletions cut 4 bases from V and 4 bases from J, with 10 bases between. Germline V gives CDR1 MGHDK, CDR2 SYGVNS. CDR3 in amino acids: CASSGQLGTEAFF. The CDR3 nucleotides are TGTGCCAGCAGTGGGCAGTTAGGCACTGAAGCTTTCTTT.